The present entry profiles one T cell receptor beta chain with its context. Antigen unknown. The sample comes from a study of beta chain features in type 1 diabetes. Study outcomes and limitations: In all four CD4+ subsets, TCRB CDR3 length was significantly, moderately reduced in type 1 diabetes. When VDJ junctions were examined, type 1 diabetes patients showed fewer insertions and more deletions.

Every isolated RNA sample was fully reverse transcribed, so sequencing captured expressed TCRB transcripts. Naive, central memory and regulatory T cell samples averaged around 4 million immunoSEQ reads each. The data were produced by immunoSEQ multiplex PCR, yet TCRdb's version contains in-frame clones alone and is incomplete. Of about 160,000 clones in the sample, 6% to 9% were seen once. The V and J ends lost 4 bases and 0 bases, in that order; junction bases with no gene match: 4. Germline V gene sequence: CDR1 SGHKS, CDR2 YYEKEE (reference sequence). This CDR3 has 15 residues. Stem cell-like memory, regulatory, central memory and naive CD4+ cells were sorted via CD45RO/CCR7/CD25/CD127/CD95/CD27.

The V call is TRBV5-5, the J call TRBJ2-3; 8 bases are shared with TRBD2. Sequences were obtained from central memory CD4+ T cells from blood. The origin of this receptor is a man aged 18 to 29 with type 1 diabetes. This CDR3 reads CASSTGTSSTDTQYF. The CDR3 DNA follows: TGTGCCAGCAGCACCGGGACTAGTAGCACAGATACGCAGTATTTT.